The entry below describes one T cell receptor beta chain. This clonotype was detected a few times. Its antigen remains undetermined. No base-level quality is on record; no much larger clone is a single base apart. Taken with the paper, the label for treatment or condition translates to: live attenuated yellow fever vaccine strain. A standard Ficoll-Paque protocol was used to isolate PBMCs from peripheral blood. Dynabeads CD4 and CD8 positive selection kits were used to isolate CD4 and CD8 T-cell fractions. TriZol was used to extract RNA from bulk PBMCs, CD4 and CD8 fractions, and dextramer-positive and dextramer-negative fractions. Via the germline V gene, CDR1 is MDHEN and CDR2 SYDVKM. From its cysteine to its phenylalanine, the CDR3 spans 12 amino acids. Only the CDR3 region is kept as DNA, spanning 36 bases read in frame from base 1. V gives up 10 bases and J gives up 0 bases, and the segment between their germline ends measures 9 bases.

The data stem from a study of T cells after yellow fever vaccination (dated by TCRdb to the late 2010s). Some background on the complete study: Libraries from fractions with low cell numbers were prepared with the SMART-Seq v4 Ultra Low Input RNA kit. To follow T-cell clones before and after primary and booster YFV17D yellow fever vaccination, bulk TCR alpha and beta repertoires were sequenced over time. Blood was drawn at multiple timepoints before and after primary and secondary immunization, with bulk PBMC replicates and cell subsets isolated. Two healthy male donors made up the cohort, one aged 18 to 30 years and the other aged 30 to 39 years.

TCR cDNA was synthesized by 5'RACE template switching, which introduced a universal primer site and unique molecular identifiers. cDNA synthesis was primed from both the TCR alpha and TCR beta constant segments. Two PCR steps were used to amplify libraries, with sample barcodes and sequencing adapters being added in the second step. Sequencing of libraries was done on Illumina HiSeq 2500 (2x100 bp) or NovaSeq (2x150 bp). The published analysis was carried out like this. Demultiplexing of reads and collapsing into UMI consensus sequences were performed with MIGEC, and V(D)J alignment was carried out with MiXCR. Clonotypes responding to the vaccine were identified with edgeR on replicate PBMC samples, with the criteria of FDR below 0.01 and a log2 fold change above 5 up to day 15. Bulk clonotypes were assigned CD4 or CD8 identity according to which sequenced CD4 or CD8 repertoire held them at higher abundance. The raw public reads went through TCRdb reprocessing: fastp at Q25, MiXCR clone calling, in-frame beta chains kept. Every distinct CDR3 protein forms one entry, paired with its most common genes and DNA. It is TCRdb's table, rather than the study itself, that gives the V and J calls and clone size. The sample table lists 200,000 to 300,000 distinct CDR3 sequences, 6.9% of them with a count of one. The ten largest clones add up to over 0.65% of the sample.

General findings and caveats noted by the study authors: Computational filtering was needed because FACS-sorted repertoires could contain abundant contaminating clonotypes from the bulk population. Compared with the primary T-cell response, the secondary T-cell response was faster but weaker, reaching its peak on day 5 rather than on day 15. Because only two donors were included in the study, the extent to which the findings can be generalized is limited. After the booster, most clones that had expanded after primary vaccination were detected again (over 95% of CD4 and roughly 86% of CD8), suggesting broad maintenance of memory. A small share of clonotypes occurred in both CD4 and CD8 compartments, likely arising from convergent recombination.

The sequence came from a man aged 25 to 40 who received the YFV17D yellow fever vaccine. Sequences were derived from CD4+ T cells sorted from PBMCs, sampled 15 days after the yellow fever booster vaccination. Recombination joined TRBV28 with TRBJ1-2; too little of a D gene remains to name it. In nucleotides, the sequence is TGTGCCACAGCCACCGCTAACTATGGCTACACCTTC. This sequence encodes CATATANYGYTF.